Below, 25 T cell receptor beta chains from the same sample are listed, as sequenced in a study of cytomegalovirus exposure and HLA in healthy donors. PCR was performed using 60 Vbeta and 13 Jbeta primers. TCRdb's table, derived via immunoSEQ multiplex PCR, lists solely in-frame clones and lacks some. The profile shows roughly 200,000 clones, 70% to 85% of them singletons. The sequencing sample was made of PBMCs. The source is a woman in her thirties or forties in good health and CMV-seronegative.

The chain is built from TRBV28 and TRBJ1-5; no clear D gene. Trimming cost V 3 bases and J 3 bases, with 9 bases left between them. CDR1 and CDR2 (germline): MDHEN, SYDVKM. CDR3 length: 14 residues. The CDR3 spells CASSFLSSNQPQHF. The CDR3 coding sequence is TGTGCCAGCAGTTTCCTCAGTTCCAATCAGCCCCAGCATTTT.

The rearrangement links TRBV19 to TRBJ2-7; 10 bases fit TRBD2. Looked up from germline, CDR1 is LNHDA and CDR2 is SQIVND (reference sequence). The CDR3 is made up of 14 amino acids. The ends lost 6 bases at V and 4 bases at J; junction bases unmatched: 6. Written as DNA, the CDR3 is TGTGCCAGTAGGCGGACTAGCGGAGATTACGAGCAGTACTTC. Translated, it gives CASRRTSGDYEQYF.

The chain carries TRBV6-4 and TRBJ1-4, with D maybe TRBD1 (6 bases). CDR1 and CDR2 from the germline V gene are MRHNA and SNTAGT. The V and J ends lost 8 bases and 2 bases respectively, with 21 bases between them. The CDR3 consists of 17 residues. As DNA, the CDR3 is TGTGCCAGCGGGAGGGGGGCTCTAGTCCCTACTAATGAAAAACTGTTTTTT. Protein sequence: CASGRGALVPTNEKLFF.

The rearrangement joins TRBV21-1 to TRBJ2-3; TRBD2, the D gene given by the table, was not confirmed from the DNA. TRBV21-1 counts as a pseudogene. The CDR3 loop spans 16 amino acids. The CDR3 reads CASSKVEAGVPDTQYF. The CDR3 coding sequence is TGTGCCAGCAGCAAAGTTGAAGCGGGAGTCCCAGATACGCAGTATTTT.

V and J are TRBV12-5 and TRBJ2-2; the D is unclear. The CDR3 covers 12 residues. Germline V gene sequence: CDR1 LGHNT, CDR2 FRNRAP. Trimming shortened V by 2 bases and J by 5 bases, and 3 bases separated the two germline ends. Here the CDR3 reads CASGLPTGELFF. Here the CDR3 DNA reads TGTGCTAGTGGTTTGCCGACCGGGGAGCTGTTTTTT.

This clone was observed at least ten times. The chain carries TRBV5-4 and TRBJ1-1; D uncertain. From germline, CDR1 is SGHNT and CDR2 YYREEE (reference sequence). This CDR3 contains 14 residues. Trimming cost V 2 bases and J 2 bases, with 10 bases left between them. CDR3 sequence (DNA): TGTGCCAGCAGCTTTAATCAGGATAACACTGAAGCTTTCTTT. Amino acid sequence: CASSFNQDNTEAFF.

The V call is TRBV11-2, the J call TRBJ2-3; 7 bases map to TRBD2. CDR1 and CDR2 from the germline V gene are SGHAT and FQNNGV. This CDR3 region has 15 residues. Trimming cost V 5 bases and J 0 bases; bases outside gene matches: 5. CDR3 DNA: TGTGCCAGCAGCCCCCTAGCGGTGAGCACAGATACGCAGTATTTT. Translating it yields CASSPLAVSTDTQYF.

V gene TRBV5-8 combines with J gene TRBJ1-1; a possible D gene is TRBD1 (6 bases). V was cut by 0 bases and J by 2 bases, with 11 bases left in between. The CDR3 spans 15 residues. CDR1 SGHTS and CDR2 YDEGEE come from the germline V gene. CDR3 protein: CASSLGQAGNTEAFF. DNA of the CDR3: TGTGCCAGCAGCTTGGGACAGGCCGGCAACACTGAAGCTTTCTTT.

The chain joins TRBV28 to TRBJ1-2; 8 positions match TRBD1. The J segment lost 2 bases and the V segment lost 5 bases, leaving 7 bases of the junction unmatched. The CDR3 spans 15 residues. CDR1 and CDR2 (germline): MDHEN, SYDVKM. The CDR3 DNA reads TGTGCCAGCAGTCTGCGACAGGGGCCAAACTATGGCTACACCTTC. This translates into CASSLRQGPNYGYTF.

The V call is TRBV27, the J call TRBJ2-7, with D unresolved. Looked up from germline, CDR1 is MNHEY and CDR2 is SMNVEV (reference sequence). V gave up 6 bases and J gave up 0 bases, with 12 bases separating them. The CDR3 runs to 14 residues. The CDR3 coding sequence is TGTGCCAGCAGGCGAAAGCGAAACTCCTACGAGCAGTACTTC. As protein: CASRRKRNSYEQYF.

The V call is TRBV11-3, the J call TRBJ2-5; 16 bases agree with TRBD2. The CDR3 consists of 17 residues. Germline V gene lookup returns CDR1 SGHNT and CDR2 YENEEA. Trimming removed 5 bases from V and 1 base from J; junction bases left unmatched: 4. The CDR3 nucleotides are TGTGCCAGCAGCCCGGGACTAGCGGGGGGGGGCCAAGAGACCCAGTACTTC. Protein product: CASSPGLAGGGQETQYF.

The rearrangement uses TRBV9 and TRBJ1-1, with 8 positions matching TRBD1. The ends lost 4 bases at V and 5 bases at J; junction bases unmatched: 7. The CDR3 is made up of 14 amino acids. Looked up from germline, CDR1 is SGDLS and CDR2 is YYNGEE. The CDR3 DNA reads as TGTGCCAGCAGCCCCACAGGGGGAAGGACTGAAGCTTTCTTT. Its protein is CASSPTGGRTEAFF.

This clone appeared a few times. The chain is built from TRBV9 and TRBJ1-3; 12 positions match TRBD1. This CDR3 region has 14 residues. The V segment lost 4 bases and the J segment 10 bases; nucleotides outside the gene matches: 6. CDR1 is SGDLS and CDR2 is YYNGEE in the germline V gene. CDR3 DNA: TGTGCCAGCAGCACGGGACAGGGGGCTGAAACCATATATTTT. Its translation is CASSTGQGAETIYF.

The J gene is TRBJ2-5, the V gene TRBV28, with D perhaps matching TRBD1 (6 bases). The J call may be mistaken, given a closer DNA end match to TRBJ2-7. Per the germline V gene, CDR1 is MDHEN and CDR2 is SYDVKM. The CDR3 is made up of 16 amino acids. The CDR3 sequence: CASSKTGVGHSYEQYF. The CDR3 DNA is TGTGCCAGCAGCAAGACAGGAGTTGGTCACTCCTACGAGCAGTACTTC.

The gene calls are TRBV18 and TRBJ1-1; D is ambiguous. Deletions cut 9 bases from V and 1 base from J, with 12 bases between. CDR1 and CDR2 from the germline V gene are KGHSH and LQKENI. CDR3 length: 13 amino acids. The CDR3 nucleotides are TGTGCCAGTCTGACTACAAGGAACACTGAAGCTTTCTTT. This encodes CASLTTRNTEAFF. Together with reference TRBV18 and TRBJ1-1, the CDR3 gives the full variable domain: NAGVMQNPRHLVRRRGQEARLRCSPMKGHSHVYWYRQLPEEGLKFMVYLQKENIIDESGMPKERFSAEFPKEGPSILRIQQVVRGDSAAYFCASLTTRNTEAFFGQGTRLTVV.

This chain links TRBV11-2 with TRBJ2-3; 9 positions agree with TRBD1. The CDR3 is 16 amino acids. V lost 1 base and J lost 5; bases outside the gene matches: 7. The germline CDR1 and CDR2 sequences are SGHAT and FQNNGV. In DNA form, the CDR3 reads TGTGCCAGCAGCTTAGTAACACAGGGGGCCGGAGATACGCAGTATTTT. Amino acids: CASSLVTQGAGDTQYF. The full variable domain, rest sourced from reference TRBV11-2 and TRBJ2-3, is EAGVAQSPRYKIIEKRQSVAFWCNPISGHATLYWYQQILGQGPKLLIQFQNNGVVDDSQLPKDRFSAERLKGVDSTLKIQPAKLEDSAVYLCASSLVTQGAGDTQYFGPGTRLTVL.

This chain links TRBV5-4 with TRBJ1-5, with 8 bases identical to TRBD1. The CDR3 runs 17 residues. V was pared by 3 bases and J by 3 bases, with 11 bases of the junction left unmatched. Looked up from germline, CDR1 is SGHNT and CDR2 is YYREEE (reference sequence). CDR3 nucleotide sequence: TGTGCCAGCAGCTCGAATCAGGGGGCCCCCTTCAATCAGCCCCAGCATTTT. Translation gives CASSSNQGAPFNQPQHF.

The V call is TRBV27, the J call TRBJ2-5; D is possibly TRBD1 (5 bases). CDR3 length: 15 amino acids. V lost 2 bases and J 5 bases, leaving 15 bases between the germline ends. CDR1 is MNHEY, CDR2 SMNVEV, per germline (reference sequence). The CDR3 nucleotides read TGTGCCAGCAGTTTAAGTCAGGGATGGAAGGAGACCCAGTACTTC. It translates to CASSLSQGWKETQYF.

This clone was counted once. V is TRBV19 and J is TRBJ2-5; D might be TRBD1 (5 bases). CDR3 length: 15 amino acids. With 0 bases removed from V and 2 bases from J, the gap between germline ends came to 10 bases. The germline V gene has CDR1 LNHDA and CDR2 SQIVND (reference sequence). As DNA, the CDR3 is TGTGCCAGTAGTATAGATCTCCCAGGGCAAGAGACCCAGTACTTC. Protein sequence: CASSIDLPGQETQYF.

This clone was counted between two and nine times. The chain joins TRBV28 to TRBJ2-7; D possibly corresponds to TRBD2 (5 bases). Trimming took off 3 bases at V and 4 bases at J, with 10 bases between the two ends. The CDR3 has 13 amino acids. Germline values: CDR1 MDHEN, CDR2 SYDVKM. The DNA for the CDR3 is TGTGCCAGCAGTTTTGGGCAGCGGTACGAGCAGTACTTC. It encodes CASSFGQRYEQYF. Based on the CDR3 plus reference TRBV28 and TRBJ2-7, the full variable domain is DVKVTQSSRYLVKRTGEKVFLECVQDMDHENMFWYRQDPGLGLRLIYFSYDVKMKEKGDIPEGYSVSREKKERFSLILESASTNQTSMYLCASSFGQRYEQYFGPGTRLTVT.

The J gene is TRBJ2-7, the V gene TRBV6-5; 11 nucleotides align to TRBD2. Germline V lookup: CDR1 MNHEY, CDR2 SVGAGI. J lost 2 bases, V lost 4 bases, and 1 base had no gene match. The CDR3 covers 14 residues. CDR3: CASSLGLAAYEQYF. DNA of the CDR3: TGTGCCAGCAGTTTGGGACTAGCGGCCTACGAGCAGTACTTC.

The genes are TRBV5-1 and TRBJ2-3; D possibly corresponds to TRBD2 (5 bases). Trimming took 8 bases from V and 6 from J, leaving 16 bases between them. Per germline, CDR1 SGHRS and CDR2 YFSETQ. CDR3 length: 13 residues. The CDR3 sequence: CASTRTTGDTQYF. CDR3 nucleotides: TGCGCCAGTACTAGGACCACGGGCGATACGCAGTATTTT. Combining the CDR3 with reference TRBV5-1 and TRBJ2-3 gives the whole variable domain KAGVTQTPRYLIKTRGQQVTLSCSPISGHRSVSWYQQTPGQGLQFLFEYFSETQRNKGNFPGRFSGRQFSNSRSEMNVSTLELGDSALYLCASTRTTGDTQYFGPGTRLTVL.

Here the CDR3 reads CASSPKIGTRSYNEQFF. In DNA, the CDR3 is TGTGCCAGCTCACCTAAGATAGGGACACGCTCCTACAATGAGCAGTTCTTC. The chain uses TRBV18 and TRBJ2-1; TRBD1 might be the D (6 bases). V was trimmed by 3 bases and J by 0 bases, leaving 15 bases between them. Germline V gene sequence: CDR1 KGHSH, CDR2 LQKENI. The CDR3 contains 17 residues.

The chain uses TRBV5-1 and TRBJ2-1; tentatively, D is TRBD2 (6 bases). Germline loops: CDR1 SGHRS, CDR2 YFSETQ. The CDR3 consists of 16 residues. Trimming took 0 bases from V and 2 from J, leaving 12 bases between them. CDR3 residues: CASSLEVGGPYNEQFF. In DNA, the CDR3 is TGCGCCAGCAGCTTGGAAGTCGGGGGACCCTACAATGAGCAGTTCTTC. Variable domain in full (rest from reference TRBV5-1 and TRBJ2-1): KAGVTQTPRYLIKTRGQQVTLSCSPISGHRSVSWYQQTPGQGLQFLFEYFSETQRNKGNFPGRFSGRQFSNSRSEMNVSTLELGDSALYLCASSLEVGGPYNEQFFGPGTRLTVL.

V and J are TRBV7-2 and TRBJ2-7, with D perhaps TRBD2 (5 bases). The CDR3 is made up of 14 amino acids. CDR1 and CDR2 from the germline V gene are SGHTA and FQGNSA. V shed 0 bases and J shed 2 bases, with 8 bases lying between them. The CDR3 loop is CASSLAMRAYEQYF. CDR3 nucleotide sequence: TGTGCCAGCAGCTTAGCAATGCGGGCCTACGAGCAGTACTTC.